The 23 T cell receptor beta chains listed next were all sequenced from one sample in a study of T-cell reconstitution after alpha-beta-depleted transplantation in children. Preparation of the TCRbeta library was carried out with unique molecular identifiers. TCRdb re-called the PCR reads with MiXCR, one entry per CDR3 protein. This table has around 440,000 distinct CDR3 sequences, approximately 10% appearing once. The sample here was PBMCs, taken before TCRalphabeta/CD19-depleted stem cell transplant. These receptors all come from a child under 10 years old with inherited bone marrow failure, due to receive a stem cell transplant.

The sample holds a few counts of this clonotype. The chain carries TRBV7-2 and TRBJ2-3, with 8 bases that match TRBD2. The trim removed 0 bases at V and 9 bases at J, leaving 11 bases unmatched. The CDR3 runs 16 residues. CDR1 SGHTA and CDR2 FQGNSA come from the germline V gene. The CDR3 sequence: CASSLASLAAGVTQYF. The DNA of the CDR3 is TGTGCCAGCAGCTTAGCGAGTCTTGCAGCGGGAGTGACGCAGTATTTT.

This clonotype showed up many times. This chain uses TRBV20-1 with TRBJ1-2; D is unresolved. Trimming cost V 0 bases and J 1 base, with 6 bases left between them. Germline V gene data show CDR1 as DFQATT and CDR2 as SNEGSKA (reference sequence). The CDR3 sequence is 13 residues long. The CDR3 sequence is CSARDIYNYGYTF. The CDR3 bases are TGCAGTGCTAGAGATATTTATAACTATGGCTACACCTTC.

This clonotype has ten or more counts. The V call is TRBV29-1, the J call TRBJ2-7; TRBD2 is a possible D gene (6 bases). Germline V gene sequence: CDR1 SQVTM, CDR2 ANQGSEA. Trimming removed 5 bases at V and 1 base at J, with 12 bases between. CDR3 size: 13 residues. CDR3 in amino acids: CSVTGALSYEQYF. For the CDR3, the DNA is TGCAGCGTTACGGGAGCGCTGTCCTACGAGCAGTACTTC.

The sample holds many counts of this clonotype. The chain is built from TRBV27 and TRBJ2-6; no firm D call. Germline V gene data show CDR1 as MNHEY and CDR2 as SMNVEV (reference sequence). V was trimmed by 3 bases and J by 2 bases, leaving 2 bases between them. This CDR3 comprises 13 residues. CDR3: CASSFAGANVLTF. The CDR3 region has the DNA TGTGCCAGCAGTTTTGCTGGGGCCAACGTCCTGACTTTC.

This clonotype was observed a few times. The rearrangement uses TRBV7-2 and TRBJ1-3; D ambiguous. The CDR3 consists of 17 residues. Germline V gene sequence: CDR1 SGHTA, CDR2 FQGNSA. V shed 1 base and J shed 0 bases, with 13 bases lying between them. The CDR3 DNA follows: TGTGCCAGCAGCTTAGTGGGAGGAGGGCTCTCTGGAAACACCATATATTTT. Its translation is CASSLVGGGLSGNTIYF.

This clonotype was seen ten or more times. The chain carries TRBV12-3 or TRBV12-4 and TRBJ2-1; a possible D gene is TRBD2 (7 bases). V was pared by 8 bases and J by 10 bases, with 15 bases between. The CDR3 is made up of 12 amino acids. The CDR3 DNA sequence: TGTGCCAGCCACCAGGGGCGGGAGGAGCAGTTCTTC. Amino acid sequence: CASHQGREEQFF.

Ten or more counts support this clonotype. The gene calls are TRBV9 and TRBJ2-7; 12 bases map to TRBD2. CDR3 length equals 18 residues. The V gene's germline CDR1 is SGDLS and CDR2 YYNGEE. Losses at the gene ends were 3 bases for V and 6 bases for J; bases not matched to a gene: 16. The CDR3 sequence is CASSAEPLTSGRSGEQYF. Here the CDR3 DNA reads TGTGCCAGCAGCGCCGAGCCCTTGACTAGCGGGAGATCAGGCGAGCAGTACTTC.

This clonotype showed up many times. J is TRBJ1-3 and V is TRBV30; possibly TRBD1 for D (6 bases). V was shortened by 8 bases and J by 0 bases, with 11 bases between the two germline ends. This CDR3 has 13 amino acids. Germline V gene lookup returns CDR1 GTSNPN and CDR2 SVGIG (reference sequence). The DNA for the CDR3 is TGTGCCGAAGACAGGAACTCTGGAAACACCATATATTTT. Its protein is CAEDRNSGNTIYF.

The chain is built from TRBV7-8 and TRBJ1-3; 8 bases line up with TRBD1. The germline gives CDR1 SGHVS, CDR2 FQNEAQ. The CDR3 consists of 17 residues. J gave up 4 bases and V 4 bases, and 12 bases lay outside the gene matches. The CDR3 coding sequence is TGTGCCAGCAGCTCACCCCTTGACAGGGGTAAGGGAAACACCATATATTTT. Its translation: CASSSPLDRGKGNTIYF.

With respect to this clonotype: The junction and the germline gene differ at one end; a read error may be behind it. The CDR3 nucleotides are TGTGCCAGCGGCTCCGGGCTCCAGTGGGGCTACGAGCAGTACTTC. It translates to CASGSGLQWGYEQYF. This rearrangement joins TRBV4-1 to TRBJ2-7, with D maybe TRBD2 (5 bases). Per the germline V gene, CDR1 is MGHRA and CDR2 is YSYEKL. The CDR3 runs 15 residues.

This clonotype was seen ten or more times. The V and J genes are TRBV29-1 and TRBJ2-2; D call uncertain. Trimming removed 5 bases from V and 0 bases from J, with 10 bases in between. This CDR3 comprises 14 residues. Per the germline V gene, CDR1 is SQVTM and CDR2 is ANQGSEA. This CDR3 reads CSVRETSNTGELFF. CDR3 coding DNA: TGCAGCGTTCGCGAGACATCGAACACCGGGGAGCTGTTTTTT.

V gene TRBV10-1 combines with J gene TRBJ2-2; 10 bases line up with TRBD1. With V trimmed by 4 bases and J by 3 bases, 2 bases remained unmatched. Germline V gene data show CDR1 as WNHNN and CDR2 as SYGVQD (reference sequence). The CDR3 is 15 residues long. CDR3 protein: CASSGQGAYTGELFF. The CDR3 nucleotides read TGCGCCAGCAGTGGACAGGGGGCATACACCGGGGAGCTGTTTTTT.

This clonotype showed up many times. V is TRBV3-1 and J is TRBJ2-7; a possible D gene is TRBD2 (5 bases). The CDR3 is 16 amino acids. V was shortened by 1 base and J by 6 bases, with 19 bases between the two germline ends. Germline V CDR1 and CDR2: LGHDT, YNNKEL (reference sequence). The CDR3 region is CASSQASGDYPGEQYF. The CDR3 nucleotides are TGTGCCAGCAGCCAAGCAAGTGGAGACTACCCGGGCGAGCAGTACTTC.

Ten or more counts support this clonotype. The rearrangement links TRBV10-2 to TRBJ2-2, with 9 positions matching TRBD2. The CDR3 has 14 amino acids. Trimming took 8 bases from V and 3 from J; bases not matched to a gene: 4. Per the germline V gene, CDR1 is WSHSY and CDR2 is SAAADI. The CDR3 bases are TGCGCCAGCGGTAGCGGGAGTGACACCGGGGAGCTGTTTTTT. It encodes CASGSGSDTGELFF.

This clonotype was seen many times. The gene calls are TRBV12-3 or TRBV12-4 and TRBJ2-5; D unclear. V was trimmed by 1 base and J by 4 bases, leaving 7 bases between them. This CDR3 has 13 residues. The DNA of the CDR3 is TGTGCCAGCAGTTTAGGGGCAGCAGAGACCCAGTACTTC. Translated, it gives CASSLGAAETQYF.

A remark on this clonotype: Germline and junction disagree at one end, which may indicate a read error. The chain couples TRBV12-3 or TRBV12-4 to TRBJ2-1, with 12 nucleotides matching TRBD2. The CDR3 has 15 amino acids. The CDR3 DNA follows: TGTGCCAGCAGTTCACTAGCGGGGGGTTACAATGAGAAGTTCTTC. Amino acids: CASSSLAGGYNEKFF.

This clonotype was observed many times. The chain couples TRBV20-1 to TRBJ2-3; TRBD2 might be the D (6 bases). Germline CDR1 reads DFQATT; CDR2 reads SNEGSKA (reference sequence). CDR3 length: 15 residues. V lost 1 base, J lost 0 bases, and 11 bases lay in between. Here the CDR3 reads CSARVLATSTDTQYF. CDR3 in DNA: TGCAGTGCTAGAGTGCTAGCGACGAGCACAGATACGCAGTATTTT.

The rearrangement joins TRBV12-3 or TRBV12-4 to TRBJ2-2; 7 bases are a match to TRBD2. This CDR3 spans 15 amino acids. The V gene end was trimmed by 5 bases and the J gene end by 3 bases; junction bases not matched to a gene: 6. The CDR3 sequence is CASSRLAFDTGELFF. The CDR3 nucleotides are TGTGCCAGCAGTCGACTAGCCTTTGACACCGGGGAGCTGTTTTTT.

This clonotype was seen ten or more times. The V call is TRBV11-2, the J call TRBJ2-7, with 8 positions matching TRBD2. V was pared by 0 bases and J by 0 bases, with 7 bases of the junction left unmatched. This CDR3 region has 17 residues. Germline CDR1 SGHAT, CDR2 FQNNGV. Written as DNA, the CDR3 is TGTGCCAGCAGCTTAGACACTAGCGGACATCGCTCCTACGAGCAGTACTTC. It translates to CASSLDTSGHRSYEQYF. The full variable domain, in which reference TRBV11-2 and TRBJ2-7 provide the parts outside the CDR3, is EAGVAQSPRYKIIEKRQSVAFWCNPISGHATLYWYQQILGQGPKLLIQFQNNGVVDDSQLPKDRFSAERLKGVDSTLKIQPAKLEDSAVYLCASSLDTSGHRSYEQYFGPGTRLTVT.

This clonotype was seen ten or more times. The V gene is TRBV5-1, the J gene TRBJ2-7, with D perhaps TRBD1 or TRBD2 (6 bases each). V dropped 0 bases and J dropped 3 bases, with 13 bases sitting between them. This CDR3 comprises 15 residues. CDR1 and CDR2 from the germline V gene are SGHRS and YFSETQ. CDR3 bases: TGCGCCAGCAGCTTGGACCCCGGGGGCGACTACGAGCAGTACTTC. Its translation: CASSLDPGGDYEQYF. Variable domain in full (rest from reference TRBV5-1 and TRBJ2-7): KAGVTQTPRYLIKTRGQQVTLSCSPISGHRSVSWYQQTPGQGLQFLFEYFSETQRNKGNFPGRFSGRQFSNSRSEMNVSTLELGDSALYLCASSLDPGGDYEQYFGPGTRLTVT.

This clonotype was found many times. The rearrangement links TRBV5-1 to TRBJ2-3, with D possibly matching TRBD2 (5 bases). CDR3 size: 14 residues. V shed 1 base and J shed 5 bases, with 11 bases lying between them. The germline CDR1 and CDR2 sequences are SGHRS and YFSETQ. The DNA of the CDR3 is TGCGCCAGCAGCTTGCTGGGTGAGGGAGATACGCAGTATTTT. Encoded protein: CASSLLGEGDTQYF.

This clonotype has ten or more counts. The chain combines TRBV5-1 with TRBJ2-7; D remains unclear. The germline V gene encodes CDR1 SGHRS and CDR2 YFSETQ. The V and J ends lost 4 bases and 5 bases respectively, with 16 bases between them. The CDR3 contains 14 residues. The CDR3 bases are TGCGCCAGCAGCCCCGAAGGTGGGGTCCACGAGCAGTACTTC. Encoded protein: CASSPEGGVHEQYF.

This clonotype was seen at least ten times. The chain links TRBV29-1 to TRBJ2-1; the match to TRBD1 covers 10 bases. This CDR3 has 15 residues. V shed 6 bases, J shed 11 bases, and the junction held 16 bases outside the gene matches. Germline V lookup: CDR1 SQVTM, CDR2 ANQGSEA. The CDR3 region is CSVDLRTGGDPKQFF. The DNA of the CDR3 is TGCAGCGTGGACCTACGGACAGGGGGGGACCCGAAGCAGTTCTTC.